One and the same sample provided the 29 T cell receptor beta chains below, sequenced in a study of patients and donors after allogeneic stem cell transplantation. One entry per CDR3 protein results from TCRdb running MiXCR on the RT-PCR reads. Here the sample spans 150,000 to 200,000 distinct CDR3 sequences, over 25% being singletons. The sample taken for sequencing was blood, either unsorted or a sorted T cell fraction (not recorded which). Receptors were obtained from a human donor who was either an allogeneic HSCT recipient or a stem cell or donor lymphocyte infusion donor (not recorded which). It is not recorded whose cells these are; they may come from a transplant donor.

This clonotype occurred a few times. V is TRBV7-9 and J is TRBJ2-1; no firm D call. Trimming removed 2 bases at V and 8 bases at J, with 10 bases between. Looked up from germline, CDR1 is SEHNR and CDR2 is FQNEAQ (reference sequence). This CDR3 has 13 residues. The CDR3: CASSLIGYDEQFF. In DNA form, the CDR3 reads TGTGCCAGCAGCTTAATAGGGTATGATGAGCAGTTCTTC.

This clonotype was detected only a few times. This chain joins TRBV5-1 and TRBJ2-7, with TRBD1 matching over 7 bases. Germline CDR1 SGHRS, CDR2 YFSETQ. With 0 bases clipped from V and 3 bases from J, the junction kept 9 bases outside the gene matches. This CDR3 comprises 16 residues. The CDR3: CASSLGISGQIYEQYF. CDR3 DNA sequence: TGCGCCAGCAGCTTGGGGATTTCGGGACAGATCTACGAGCAGTACTTC.

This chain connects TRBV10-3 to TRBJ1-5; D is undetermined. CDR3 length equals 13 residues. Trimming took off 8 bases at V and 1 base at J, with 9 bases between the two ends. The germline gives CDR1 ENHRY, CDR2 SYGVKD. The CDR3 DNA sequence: TGTGCCATCGCATGGGAGAGCAATCAGCCCCAGCATTTT. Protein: CAIAWESNQPQHF.

CDR3 bases: TGTGCCAGCAGCTTTGGTCGAGGGACAGCAAAAGGAGGAGAGACCCAGTACTTC. Its translation: CASSFGRGTAKGGETQYF. The chain combines TRBV11-2 with TRBJ2-5; 7 bases are shared with TRBD1. CDR1 and CDR2 (germline): SGHAT, FQNNGV. The CDR3 totals 18 residues. V dropped 3 bases and J dropped 4; count of bases not matched to a gene: 17.

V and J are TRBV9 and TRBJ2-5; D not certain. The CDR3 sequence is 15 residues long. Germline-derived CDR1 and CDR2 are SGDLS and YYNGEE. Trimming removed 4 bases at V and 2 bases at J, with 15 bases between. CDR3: CASSPRSGRQETQYF. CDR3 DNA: TGTGCCAGCAGCCCCCGAAGTGGACGACAAGAGACCCAGTACTTC.

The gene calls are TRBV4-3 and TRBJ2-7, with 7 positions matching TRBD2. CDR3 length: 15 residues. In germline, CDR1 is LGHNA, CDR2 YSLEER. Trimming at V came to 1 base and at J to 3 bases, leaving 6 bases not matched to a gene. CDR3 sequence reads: CASSQGGGRFYEQYF. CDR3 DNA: TGCGCCAGCAGCCAAGGGGGGGGACGGTTCTACGAGCAGTACTTC.

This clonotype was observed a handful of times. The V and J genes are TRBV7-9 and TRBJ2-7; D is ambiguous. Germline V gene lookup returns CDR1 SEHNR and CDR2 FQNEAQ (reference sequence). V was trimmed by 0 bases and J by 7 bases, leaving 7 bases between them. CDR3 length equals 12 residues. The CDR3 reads CASSLAPQEQYF. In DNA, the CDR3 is TGTGCCAGCAGCTTAGCACCCCAGGAGCAGTACTTC. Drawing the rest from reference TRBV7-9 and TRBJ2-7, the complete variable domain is DTGVSQNPRHKITKRGQNVTFRCDPISEHNRLYWYRQTLGQGPEFLTYFQNEAQLEKSRLLSDRFSAERPKGSFSTLEIQRTEQGDSAMYLCASSLAPQEQYFGPGTRLTVT.

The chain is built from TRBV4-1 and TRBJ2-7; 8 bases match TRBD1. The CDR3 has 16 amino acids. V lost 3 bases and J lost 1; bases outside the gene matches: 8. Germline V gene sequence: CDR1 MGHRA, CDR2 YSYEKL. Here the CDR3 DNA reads TGCGCCAGCAGCCAGGACCGGACAGGGAAGTCCTACGAGCAGTACTTC. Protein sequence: CASSQDRTGKSYEQYF.

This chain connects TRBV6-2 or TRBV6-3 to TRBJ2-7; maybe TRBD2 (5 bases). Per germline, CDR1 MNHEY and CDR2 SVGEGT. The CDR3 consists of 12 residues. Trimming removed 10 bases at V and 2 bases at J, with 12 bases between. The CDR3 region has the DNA TGTGCCACCGCGGGTAGTACCTACGAGCAGTACTTC. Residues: CATAGSTYEQYF.

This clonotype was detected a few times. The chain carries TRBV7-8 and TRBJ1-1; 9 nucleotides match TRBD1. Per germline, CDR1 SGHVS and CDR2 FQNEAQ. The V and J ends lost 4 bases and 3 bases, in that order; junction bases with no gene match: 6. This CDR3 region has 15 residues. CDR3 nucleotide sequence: TGTGCCAGCAGCTCCTACAGGGGGCCCCACACTGAAGCTTTCTTT. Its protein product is CASSSYRGPHTEAFF. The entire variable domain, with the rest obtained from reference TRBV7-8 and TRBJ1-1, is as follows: GAGVSQSPRYKVAKRGQDVALRCDPISGHVSLFWYQQALGQGPEFLTYFQNEAQLDKSGLPSDRFFAERPEGSVSTLKIQRTQQEDSAVYLCASSSYRGPHTEAFFGQGTRLTVV.

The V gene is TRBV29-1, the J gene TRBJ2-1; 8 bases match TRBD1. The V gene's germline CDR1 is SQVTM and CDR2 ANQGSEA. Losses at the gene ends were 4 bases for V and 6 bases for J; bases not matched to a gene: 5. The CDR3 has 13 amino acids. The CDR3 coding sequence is TGCAGCGTTGTGCGGACAGGGTTCAATGAGCAGTTCTTC. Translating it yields CSVVRTGFNEQFF.

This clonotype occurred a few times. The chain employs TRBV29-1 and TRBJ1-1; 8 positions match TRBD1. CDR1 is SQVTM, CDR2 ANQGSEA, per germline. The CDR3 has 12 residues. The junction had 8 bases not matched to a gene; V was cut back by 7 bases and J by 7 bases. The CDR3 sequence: CSERQGLVEAFF. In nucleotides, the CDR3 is TGCAGCGAGAGACAGGGGTTGGTTGAAGCTTTCTTT.

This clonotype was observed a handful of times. CDR3 bases: TGTGCCAGCAGGGCCACAGGGGGAAGTGGCTACACCTTC. Residues: CASRATGGSGYTF. The chain carries TRBV6-4 and TRBJ1-2; 8 bases line up with TRBD1. The J segment lost 7 bases and the V segment lost 6 bases, leaving 7 bases of the junction unmatched. The CDR3 loop spans 13 amino acids. Germline V gives CDR1 MRHNA, CDR2 SNTAGT.

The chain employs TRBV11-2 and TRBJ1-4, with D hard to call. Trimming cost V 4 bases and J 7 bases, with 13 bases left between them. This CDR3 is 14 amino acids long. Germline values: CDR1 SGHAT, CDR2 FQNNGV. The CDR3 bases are TGTGCCAGCAGCTCGGACCCTGCAGGTGAAAAACTGTTTTTT. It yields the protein CASSSDPAGEKLFF.

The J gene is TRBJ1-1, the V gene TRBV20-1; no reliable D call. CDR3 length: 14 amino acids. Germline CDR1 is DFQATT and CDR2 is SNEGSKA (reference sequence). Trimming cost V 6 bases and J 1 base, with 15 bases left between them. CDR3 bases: TGCAGTGCCCAGATGCCCCTGGGGAACACTGAAGCTTTCTTT. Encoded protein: CSAQMPLGNTEAFF.

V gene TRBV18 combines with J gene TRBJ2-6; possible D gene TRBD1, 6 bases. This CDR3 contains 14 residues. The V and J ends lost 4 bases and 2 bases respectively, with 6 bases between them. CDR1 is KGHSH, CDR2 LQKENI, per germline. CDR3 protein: CASSQGAGANVLTF. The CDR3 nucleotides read TGTGCCAGCTCACAGGGGGCTGGGGCCAACGTCCTGACTTTC.

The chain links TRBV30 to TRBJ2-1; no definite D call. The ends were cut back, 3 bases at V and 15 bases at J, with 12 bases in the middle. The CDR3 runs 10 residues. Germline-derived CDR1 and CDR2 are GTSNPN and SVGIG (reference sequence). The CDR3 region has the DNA TGTGCCTGGAGCGGACCTACCTGGTTCTTC. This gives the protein CAWSGPTWFF.

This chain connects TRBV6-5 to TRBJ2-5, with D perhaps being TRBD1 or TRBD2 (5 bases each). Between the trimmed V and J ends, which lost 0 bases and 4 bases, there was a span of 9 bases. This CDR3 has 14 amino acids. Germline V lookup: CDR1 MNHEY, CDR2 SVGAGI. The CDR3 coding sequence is TGTGCCAGCAGTTACTCGGGACGTTCAGAGACCCAGTACTTC. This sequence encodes CASSYSGRSETQYF.

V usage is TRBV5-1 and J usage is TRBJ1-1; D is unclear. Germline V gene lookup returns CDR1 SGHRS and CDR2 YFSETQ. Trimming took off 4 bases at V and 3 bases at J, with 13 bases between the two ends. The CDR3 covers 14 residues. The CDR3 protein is CASSAGLGDTEAFF. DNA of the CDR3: TGCGCCAGCAGCGCGGGCCTCGGAGACACTGAAGCTTTCTTT.

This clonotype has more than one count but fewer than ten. The CDR3 DNA follows: TGTGCCAGCACCCTCGCCGGGGGGACTAATGAAGCTTTCTTT. It is translated as CASTLAGGTNEAFF. This chain links TRBV6-1 with TRBJ1-1; a possible D gene is TRBD1 (5 bases). V dropped 7 bases and J dropped 7 bases, with 19 bases sitting between them. Germline V CDR1 and CDR2: MNHNS, SASEGT. There are 14 residues in the CDR3.

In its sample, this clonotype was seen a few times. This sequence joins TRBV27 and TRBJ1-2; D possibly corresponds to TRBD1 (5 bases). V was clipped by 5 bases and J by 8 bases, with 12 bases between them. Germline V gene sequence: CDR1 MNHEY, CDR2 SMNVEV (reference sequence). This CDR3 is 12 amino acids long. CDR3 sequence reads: CASSAPEGGYTF. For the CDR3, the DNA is TGTGCCAGCAGTGCCCCCGAGGGGGGCTACACCTTC.

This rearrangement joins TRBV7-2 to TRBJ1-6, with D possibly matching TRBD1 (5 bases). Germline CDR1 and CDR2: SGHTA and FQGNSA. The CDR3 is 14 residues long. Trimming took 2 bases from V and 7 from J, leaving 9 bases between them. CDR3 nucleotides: TGTGCCAGCAGCTTAACAGGTCAGAATTCACCCCTCCACTTT. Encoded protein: CASSLTGQNSPLHF. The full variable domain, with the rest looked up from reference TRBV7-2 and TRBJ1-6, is GAGVSQSPSNKVTEKGKDVELRCDPISGHTALYWYRQSLGQGLEFLIYFQGNSAPDKSGLPSDRFSAERTGGSVSTLTIQRTQQEDSAVYLCASSLTGQNSPLHFGNGTRLTVT.

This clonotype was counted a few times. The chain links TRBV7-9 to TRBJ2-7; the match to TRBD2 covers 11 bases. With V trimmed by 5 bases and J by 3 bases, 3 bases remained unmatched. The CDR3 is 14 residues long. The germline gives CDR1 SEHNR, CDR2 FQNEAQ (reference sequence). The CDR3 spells CASSRGTSGYEQYF. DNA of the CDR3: TGTGCCAGCAGCCGAGGGACTAGCGGCTACGAGCAGTACTTC. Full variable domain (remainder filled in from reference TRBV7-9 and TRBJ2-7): DTGVSQNPRHKITKRGQNVTFRCDPISEHNRLYWYRQTLGQGPEFLTYFQNEAQLEKSRLLSDRFSAERPKGSFSTLEIQRTEQGDSAMYLCASSRGTSGYEQYFGPGTRLTVT.

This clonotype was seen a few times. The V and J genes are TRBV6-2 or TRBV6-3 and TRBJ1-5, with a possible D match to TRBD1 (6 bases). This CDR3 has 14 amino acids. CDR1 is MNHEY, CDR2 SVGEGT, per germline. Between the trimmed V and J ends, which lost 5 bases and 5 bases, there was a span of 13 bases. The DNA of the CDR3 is TGTGCCAGCAGTCACTACAGGGAATATCAGCCCCAGCATTTT. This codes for CASSHYREYQPQHF.

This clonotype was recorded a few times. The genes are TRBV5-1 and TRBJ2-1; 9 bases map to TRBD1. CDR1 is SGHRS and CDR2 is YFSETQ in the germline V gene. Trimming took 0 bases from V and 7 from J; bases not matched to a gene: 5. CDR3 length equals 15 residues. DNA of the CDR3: TGCGCCAGCAGCTTGGCTCCCGGGACAGGGAATGAGCAGTTCTTC. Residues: CASSLAPGTGNEQFF. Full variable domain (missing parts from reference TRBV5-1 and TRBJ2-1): KAGVTQTPRYLIKTRGQQVTLSCSPISGHRSVSWYQQTPGQGLQFLFEYFSETQRNKGNFPGRFSGRQFSNSRSEMNVSTLELGDSALYLCASSLAPGTGNEQFFGPGTRLTVL.

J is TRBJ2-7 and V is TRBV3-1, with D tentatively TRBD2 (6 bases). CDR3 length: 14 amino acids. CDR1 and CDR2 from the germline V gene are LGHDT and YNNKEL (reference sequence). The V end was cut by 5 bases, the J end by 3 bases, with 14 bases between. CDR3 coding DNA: TGTGCCAGCAGCTCTCCGGGACTTAACTACGAGCAGTACTTC. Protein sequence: CASSSPGLNYEQYF.

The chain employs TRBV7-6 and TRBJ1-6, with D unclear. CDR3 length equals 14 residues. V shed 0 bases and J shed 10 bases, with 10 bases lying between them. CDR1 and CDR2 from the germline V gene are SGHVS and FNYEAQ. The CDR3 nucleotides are TGTGCCAGCAGCTTAGCGAGAACTTCCTCACCCCTCCACTTT. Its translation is CASSLARTSSPLHF.

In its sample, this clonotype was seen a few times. The chain's CDR3 is CASRTLAAATGELFF. In nucleotides, the CDR3 is TGTGCCAGCAGAACACTAGCGGCAGCCACCGGGGAGCTGTTTTTT. V and J are TRBV6-2 or TRBV6-3 and TRBJ2-2, with 8 bases that match TRBD2. CDR1 is MNHEY, CDR2 SVGEGT, per germline. J gave up 4 bases and V 6 bases, and 7 bases lay outside the gene matches. CDR3 length equals 15 residues.

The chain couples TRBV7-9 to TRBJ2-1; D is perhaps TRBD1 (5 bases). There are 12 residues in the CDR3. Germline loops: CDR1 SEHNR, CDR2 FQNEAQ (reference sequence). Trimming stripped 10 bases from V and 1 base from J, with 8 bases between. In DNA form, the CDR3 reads TGTGCCACTAGGACATCCTACAATGAGCAGTTCTTC. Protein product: CATRTSYNEQFF.